These T cell receptor beta chains were read from a single sample in a study of cytomegalovirus exposure and HLA in healthy donors. Using immunoSEQ multiplex PCR, the repertoire was profiled, and TCRdb retains in-frame clones only, with some absent. The profile shows 90,000 to 100,000 clones, approximately 80% of them singletons. The sample consisted of PBMCs. The receptor set was obtained from a woman in her forties in good health and CMV-seronegative. Both conserved end residues are part of each CDR3. D genes are given only for firm matches.

j_gene: TRBJ1-3; d_gene: TRBD1; v_gene: TRBV6-6; CDR3aa: CASSPRGGNTIYF
j_gene: TRBJ2-5; d_gene: NA; v_gene: TRBV19; CDR3aa: CASSFTGQETQYF
j_gene: TRBJ1-4; d_gene: NA; v_gene: TRBV15; CDR3aa: CATSSDEGETNEKRFF
j_gene: TRBJ1-1; d_gene: NA; v_gene: TRBV6-5; CDR3aa: CASSYKGDTEAFF
j_gene: TRBJ1-2; d_gene: TRBD1; v_gene: TRBV19; CDR3aa: CASRKQDRGLYGYTF
j_gene: TRBJ1-4; d_gene: NA; v_gene: TRBV19; CDR3aa: CASNPGRADPGSNEKLFF
j_gene: TRBJ1-1; d_gene: NA; v_gene: TRBV19; CDR3aa: CASSISLDREAFF
j_gene: TRBJ2-2; d_gene: NA; v_gene: TRBV19; CDR3aa: CASSTLVSTGELFF
j_gene: TRBJ1-5; d_gene: TRBD1; v_gene: TRBV7-9; CDR3aa: CASSWETGQGGNQPQHF
j_gene: TRBJ1-2; d_gene: NA; v_gene: TRBV7-2; CDR3aa: CASTPSREFYGYTF
j_gene: TRBJ2-2; d_gene: TRBD1; v_gene: TRBV18; CDR3aa: CASSPPGRTGTGELFF
j_gene: TRBJ2-2; d_gene: TRBD1; v_gene: TRBV6-1; CDR3aa: CASSEALLGLGGKGATGELFF
j_gene: TRBJ2-5; d_gene: NA; v_gene: TRBV7-9; CDR3aa: CASSSEGGSKTQYF
j_gene: TRBJ2-1; d_gene: TRBD2; v_gene: TRBV5-1; CDR3aa: CASSLVVGLDEQFF
j_gene: TRBJ2-1; d_gene: TRBD2; v_gene: TRBV27; CDR3aa: CASSLGRGRIGNEQFF
j_gene: TRBJ2-2; d_gene: NA; v_gene: TRBV19; CDR3aa: CASNGLSGTGELFF
j_gene: TRBJ2-6; d_gene: NA; v_gene: TRBV19; CDR3aa: CASSIVTGKTGANVLTF
j_gene: TRBJ2-1; d_gene: TRBD2; v_gene: TRBV19; CDR3aa: CASSIGTSGIRNEQFF